This T cell receptor beta chain was identified during a study of CD8 T cells in Susac syndrome. In germline, CDR1 is MGHRA, CDR2 YSYEKL. Trimming took 4 bases from V and 4 from J; bases not matched to a gene: 4. The CDR3 runs to 14 residues. Random hexamers were used to reverse transcribe the RNA input (0.5 to 1 ug). TCRdb reanalysed the immunoSEQ multiplex PCR reads using MiXCR and keeps one entry per CDR3 protein. The data show hundreds of thousands of distinct CDR3 sequences, about 90% seen once. This sequence originates from a human donor with multiple sclerosis. The V and J genes are TRBV4-1 and TRBJ1-2; 9 nucleotides match TRBD1. Sequencing was carried out using CD8+ T cells from PBMCs. This CDR3 reads CASSPAGQGYGYTF. The CDR3 DNA follows: TGCGCCAGCAGCCCGGCGGGACAGGGCTATGGCTACACCTTC.